This record concerns one T cell receptor beta chain sequence. Its antigen is unidentified. The data stem from a study of CD8+ T cells in alopecia areata. Study-level background: For treated patients, severity scores reflected the percentage of scalp area affected.

The sample's treatment: oral pan-JAK inhibitor, 5-10 mg twice daily. Study-wide results and caveats: Throughout tofacitinib, many expanded lesional clones continued to persist in scalp and blood. Among the cells sequenced in scalp samples are also the resident alphabeta T cells of normal skin.

V shed 8 bases, J shed 7 bases, and the junction held 2 bases outside the gene matches. This CDR3 region has 11 residues. Germline CDR1 is KGHSH and CDR2 is LQKENI. Extracted from the samples, RNA was reverse transcribed into cDNA to serve as the sequencing template. This table comes from immunoSEQ multiplex PCR, and its TCRdb copy is limited to in-frame clones, with some not included. The sample consists of 200,000 or so clones, less than 50% of them appearing once. Sequencing was performed on CD4+ T cells sorted from blood, taken around week 37, from a patient treated with tofacitinib. This clonotype was obtained from a human donor with alopecia areata. The rearrangement joins TRBV18 to TRBJ2-1; 7 bases fit TRBD1. CDR3 region: CASRGLNEQFF. The CDR3 nucleotides are TGTGCCAGCAGGGGGCTTAATGAGCAGTTCTTC.